What follows describes a single T cell receptor beta chain. In the original analysis: For nucleated cells, counts were estimated from reference gene primer amplification. The method was immunoSEQ multiplex PCR; TCRdb's version includes in-frame clones alone and lacks a portion of them. V and J calls and clone size follow that table, whereas D and trimming were derived from the DNA. The table lists 130,000 or so clones, approximately 90% of them singletons, with roughly 4% in the top ten. This record comes from a study of blood T cell repertoires in COVID-19. As for the study in general: Samples taken during acute and convalescent COVID-19 were collected in the United States, Italy and Spain. Sources were T cells, B-cell-depleted T cells, or PBMCs; the material itself was cDNA or gDNA.

Germline CDR1 reads LGHDT; CDR2 reads YNNKEL (reference sequence). The CDR3 sequence is 17 residues long. The trim removed 5 bases at V and 8 bases at J, leaving 13 bases unmatched. Seattle's enrolled individuals joined amid active infection and were then monitored longitudinally. Material for sequencing was peripheral blood. The chain couples TRBV3-1 (or the pseudogene TRBV3-2) to TRBJ2-1; 12 bases match TRBD2. This sequence originates from a man in his fifties or sixties with COVID-19, enrolled during active disease. The CDR3 nucleotides read TGTGCCAGCAGCTTCACTAGCGGGGGGCCTACAGGCCATGAGCAGTTCTTC. This sequence encodes CASSFTSGGPTGHEQFF.